This T cell receptor beta chain was profiled in a study of blood T cells in healthy people across ages (dated by TCRdb to the mid-2010s). Broadly, across the study: In model experiments, template switching captured roughly one uniquely barcoded TCR beta cDNA molecule for every two T cells. For two donors (one aged 18 to 29 and one aged 80 or older), the study analyzed two additional independent replicas of 1 million unique cDNA reads from the same blood draw. To avoid experimental bias, donors of different ages were randomly spread across the sequencing lanes. The donors were split into four age groups: young (average 16 years), middle-aged (over 35), aged (approximately 60) and long-lived (about 82). To track age-related changes in TCR beta repertoire diversity, the study relied on deep sequencing normalized with unique cDNA molecular identifiers.

Systemically healthy Caucasian individuals from Russia, approximately 39 in total and aged about 6 to 100 years, were included as donors. Each donor gave about 9.2 milliliters of peripheral blood, drawn into EDTA-treated Vacutainer tubes. Ficoll-Paque density-gradient centrifugation was used to isolate PBMCs, with at least 6 million per sample. Total RNA was extracted from PBMCs with Trizol reagent, with at least 5 micrograms obtained per sample. The percentages of naive CD45RAhigh/CD27high T cells were determined by flow cytometry on a PBMC aliquot from every donor. Taken from the germline V gene, the CDR1 and CDR2 loops are MGHRA and YSYEKL. At the junction V is shortened by 3 bases and J by 0 bases; bases outside the gene matches: 10. The CDR3 holds 19 amino acids from the cysteine to the phenylalanine. Only the CDR3 portion is preserved as DNA: 57 bases, with reading frame beginning at the first base.

To prepare the library, 5' RACE was applied. The run used an Illumina HiSeq 2500. A second roughly 6 to 12 cycle PCR used a sample-barcoded 5' primer and a J-beta primer mix. Each TCR beta cDNA molecule received a unique molecular identifier from a template-switch 5' adaptor carrying 12 random nucleotides. At least 2.5 million CDR3-containing paired-end reads were obtained from each sample. First-strand cDNA synthesis was performed from all RNA using the Mint cDNA synthesis kit, with priming by a TRBC-specific oligonucleotide. After uracil-DNA glycosylase treatment, a first 18-cycle PCR used universal primers M1SS and BC2_uni_R on all cDNA. As for how the authors treated the data: For normalization, 1 million high-quality reads were randomly selected from each sample, with every read carrying a distinct molecular identifier. Reads with shared molecular identifiers were discarded instead of being binned into consensus sequences. CDR3 identification, clonotype clustering and error correction used MiTCR with a Q25 quality threshold and the strictest error-elimination algorithm. Lower-bound total TCR beta diversity was estimated with a nonparametric unseen species model using Euler transformation. TCRdb trimmed public reads at Q25 via fastp, called clones via MiXCR and kept in-frame beta chains. For every CDR3 protein sequence, its rows merge into one entry that carries the most common genes and DNA. What appears here as the V and J calls and clone size reflects TCRdb's work, not the paper's. The sample table records 1.5 million to 2 million distinct CDR3 sequences; just under 50% of these occur just once. The ten largest clones take up around 2.1% of the sample.

General study outcomes and caveats: Bulk unsorted PBMC profiling prevented conclusive comparison of naive and antigen-experienced compartments. A strong correlation was found between observed TCR beta diversity and the percentage of naive T cells measured by flow cytometry. Observed TCR beta diversity per million T cells fell roughly linearly with age, and a significant reduction was already apparent by age around 40. Estimates of total diversity based on one million sequenced T cells were considered lower bounds and underestimates. The long-lived group showed more naive CD4+ T cells, fewer expanded clones and increased TCR diversity than the aged group, suggesting age selection. Because donor CMV infection status was unknown, age-related changes in expanded clonotypes were potentially confounded.

This clonotype was seen more than once but under ten times. Its target antigen remains unknown. No base-level quality is on record; no much larger clone is a single base apart. The clonotype originates from a middle-aged woman in good health. Recombination linked TRBV4-1 to TRBJ2-4; TRBD2 fits 11 bases in the junction. Sequenced sample: blood. At the DNA level, the sequence is TGCGCCAGCAGCCACGAGGCTAGCGGGGGGCCTATAGCCAAAAACATTCAGTACTTC. Its translation reads: CASSHEASGGPIAKNIQYF.